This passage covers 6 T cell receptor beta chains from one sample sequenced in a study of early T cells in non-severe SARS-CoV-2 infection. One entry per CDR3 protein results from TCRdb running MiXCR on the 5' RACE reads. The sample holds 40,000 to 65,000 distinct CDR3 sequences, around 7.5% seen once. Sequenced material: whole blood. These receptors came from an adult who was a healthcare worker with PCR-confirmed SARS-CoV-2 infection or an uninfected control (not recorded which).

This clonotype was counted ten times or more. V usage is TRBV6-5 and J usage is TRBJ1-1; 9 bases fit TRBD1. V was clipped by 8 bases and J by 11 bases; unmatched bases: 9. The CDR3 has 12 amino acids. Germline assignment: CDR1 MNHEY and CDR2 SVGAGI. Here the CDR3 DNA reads TGTGCCAGCGTACGACAGGGGGGCGCGGCTTTCTTT. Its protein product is CASVRQGGAAFF.

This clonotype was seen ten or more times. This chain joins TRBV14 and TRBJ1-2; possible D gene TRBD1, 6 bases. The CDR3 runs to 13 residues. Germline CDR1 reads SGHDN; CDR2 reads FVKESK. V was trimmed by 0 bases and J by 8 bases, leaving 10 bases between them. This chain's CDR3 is CASSQDRGWGYTF. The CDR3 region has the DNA TGTGCCAGCAGCCAAGACAGGGGATGGGGCTACACCTTC.

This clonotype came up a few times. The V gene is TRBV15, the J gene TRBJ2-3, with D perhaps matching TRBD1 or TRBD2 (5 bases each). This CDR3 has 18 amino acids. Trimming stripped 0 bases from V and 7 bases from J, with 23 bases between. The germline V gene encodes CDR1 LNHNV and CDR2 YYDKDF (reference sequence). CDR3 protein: CATSRDLMVDRGSNTQYF. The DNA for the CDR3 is TGTGCCACCAGCAGAGATCTTATGGTTGACAGAGGGTCAAATACGCAGTATTTT. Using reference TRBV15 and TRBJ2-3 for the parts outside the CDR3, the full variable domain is DAMVIQNPRYQVTQFGKPVTLSCSQTLNHNVMYWYQQKSSQAPKLLFHYYDKDFNNEADTPDNFQSRRPNTSFCFLDIRSPGLGDTAMYLCATSRDLMVDRGSNTQYFGPGTRLTVL.

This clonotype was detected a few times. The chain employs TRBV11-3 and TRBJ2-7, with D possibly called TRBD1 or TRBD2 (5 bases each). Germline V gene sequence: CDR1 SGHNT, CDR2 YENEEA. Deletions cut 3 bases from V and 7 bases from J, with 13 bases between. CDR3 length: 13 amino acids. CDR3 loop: CASSFRRGREQYF. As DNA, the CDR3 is TGTGCCAGCAGCTTCCGACGGGGCCGTGAGCAGTACTTC.

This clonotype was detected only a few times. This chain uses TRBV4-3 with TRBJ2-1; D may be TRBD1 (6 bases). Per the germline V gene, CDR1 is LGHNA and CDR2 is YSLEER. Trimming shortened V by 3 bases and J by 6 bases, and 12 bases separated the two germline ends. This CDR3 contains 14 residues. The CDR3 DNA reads TGCGCCAGCAGCCACATACAGGGTTTCAATGAGCAGTTCTTC. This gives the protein CASSHIQGFNEQFF.

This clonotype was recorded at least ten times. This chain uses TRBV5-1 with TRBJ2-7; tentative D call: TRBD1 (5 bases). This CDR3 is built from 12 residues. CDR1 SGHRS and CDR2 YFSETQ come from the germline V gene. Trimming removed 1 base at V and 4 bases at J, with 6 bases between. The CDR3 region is CASSLQGYEQYF. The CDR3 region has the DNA TGCGCCAGCAGCTTGCAGGGTTACGAGCAGTACTTC. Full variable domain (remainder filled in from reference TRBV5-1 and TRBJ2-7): KAGVTQTPRYLIKTRGQQVTLSCSPISGHRSVSWYQQTPGQGLQFLFEYFSETQRNKGNFPGRFSGRQFSNSRSEMNVSTLELGDSALYLCASSLQGYEQYFGPGTRLTVT.